The entry below describes one TCR beta chain. Antigen specificity is unknown. This sample stems from a study of shared clonotypes between healthy human individuals. Germline V CDR1 and CDR2: SGHAT, FQNNGV. CDR3 size: 14 residues. Trimming left V 7 bases short and J 2 bases short, with 14 bases between. General observations from the study: Across several donors, naive CD4 shared around 5.1%, naive CD8 more than 3%, memory CD4 roughly 2.4%, memory CD8 about 0.4%.

Data came from immunoSEQ multiplex PCR; TCRdb stores just in-frame clones and leaves some out. The table has about 1 million clones, around 76% seen once. Sequenced sample: memory CD4+ T cells sorted from blood. Stated subset: CD45RA-negative fraction. V gene TRBV11-2 combines with J gene TRBJ2-5, with D tentatively TRBD1 (5 bases). The sequence came from a young man in good health. The CDR3: CASNSPGRQETQYF. The CDR3 region has the DNA TGTGCCAGCAATAGTCCAGGGCGTCAAGAGACCCAGTACTTC.